Below are 10 T cell receptor beta chains sequenced from a single sample in a study of long-term antiretroviral therapy in people with HIV. With survey level as its setting, the immunoSEQ assay was v3.0. This table comes from immunoSEQ multiplex PCR, and its TCRdb copy is limited to in-frame clones, with some not included. Of 25,000 to 40,000 clones in the sample, 95% to 97% were seen once. The material was unsorted PBMCs, obtained 6.5 to 6.6 years after starting antiretroviral therapy. These receptors were taken from a young man with HIV.

This chain uses TRBV6-5 with TRBJ1-1; D might be TRBD1 (5 bases). This CDR3 is built from 13 residues. Germline values: CDR1 MNHEY, CDR2 SVGAGI. V lost 4 bases, J lost 5 bases, and 11 bases lay in between. This CDR3 is CASSSDRRTEAFF. CDR3 DNA: TGTGCCAGCAGTTCCGACAGAAGGACTGAAGCTTTCTTT.

This clone is termed large. This sequence joins TRBV2 and TRBJ1-1, with a weak D call TRBD1 (5 bases). V dropped 6 bases and J dropped 1 base, with 6 bases sitting between them. This CDR3 comprises 12 residues. Germline CDR1 reads SNHLY; CDR2 reads FYNNEI. The CDR3 is CASSGGNTEAFF. CDR3 bases: TGTGCCAGCAGCGGGGGGAACACTGAAGCTTTCTTT.

The gene calls are TRBV4-2 and TRBJ1-3, with D perhaps TRBD1 (5 bases). Trimming left V 0 bases short and J 4 bases short, with 10 bases between. Germline V CDR1 and CDR2: LGHNA, YNFKEQ. CDR3 length: 15 residues. CDR3 sequence: CASSQEPGLGNTIYF. The CDR3 region has the DNA TGTGCCAGCAGCCAAGAACCGGGACTAGGAAACACCATATATTTT.

This rearrangement joins TRBV5-6 to TRBJ2-2; D is ambiguous. In germline, CDR1 is SGHDT, CDR2 YYEEEE. The ends were cut back, 2 bases at V and 5 bases at J, with 4 bases in the middle. CDR3 size: 12 residues. The CDR3 sequence is CASSLPTGELFF. The CDR3 DNA follows: TGTGCCAGCAGCTTACCAACCGGGGAGCTGTTTTTT.

This chain connects TRBV19 to TRBJ1-1, with D maybe TRBD1 (5 bases). Deletions cut 8 bases from V and 0 bases from J, with 7 bases between. CDR3 size: 12 residues. From germline, CDR1 is LNHDA and CDR2 SQIVND (reference sequence). The CDR3 sequence: CASGGLNTEAFF. CDR3 in DNA: TGTGCCAGTGGGGGTCTGAACACTGAAGCTTTCTTT.

The V gene is TRBV25-1, the J gene TRBJ2-1; 13 nucleotides match TRBD2. This CDR3 has 14 amino acids. The V gene's germline CDR1 is MGHDK and CDR2 SYGVNS. V dropped 6 bases and J dropped 6; count of bases not matched to a gene: 2. The chain's CDR3 is CASRTSGGSNEQFF. The CDR3 coding sequence is TGTGCCAGCAGGACTAGCGGGGGGAGCAATGAGCAGTTCTTC.

This sequence joins TRBV15 and TRBJ2-3; TRBD2 is a possible D gene (5 bases). The CDR3 loop spans 16 amino acids. CDR1 is LNHNV, CDR2 YYDKDF, per germline (reference sequence). Trimming pared 1 base from V and 2 bases from J, leaving 13 bases between. The CDR3 DNA reads TGTGCCACCAGCAGAGCCCGGGGAATATACACAGATACGCAGTATTTT. It encodes CATSRARGIYTDTQYF.

The CDR3 DNA follows: TGTGCCAGCAGCTTACTCCTAGATGAGACCCAGTACTTC. Amino acid sequence: CASSLLLDETQYF. This chain links TRBV5-6 with TRBJ2-5; no clear D gene. V lost 2 bases to trimming and J lost 5 bases, with 10 bases between them. The CDR3 runs to 13 residues. Germline CDR1 and CDR2: SGHDT and YYEEEE. Complete variable domain (other parts from reference TRBV5-6 and TRBJ2-5): DAGVTQSPTHLIKTRGQQVTLRCSPKSGHDTVSWYQQALGQGPQFIFQYYEEEERQRGNFPDRFSGHQFPNYSSELNVNALLLGDSALYLCASSLLLDETQYFGPGTRLLVL.

J is TRBJ2-7 and V is TRBV11-2; D perhaps matches TRBD1 (5 bases). The CDR3 covers 13 residues. CDR1 is SGHAT, CDR2 FQNNGV, per germline. Between the trimmed V and J ends, which lost 5 bases and 3 bases, there was a span of 11 bases. CDR3 loop: CASSPDIHYEQYF. The CDR3 DNA follows: TGTGCCAGCAGCCCGGACATACACTACGAGCAGTACTTC. Variable domain in full (rest from reference TRBV11-2 and TRBJ2-7): EAGVAQSPRYKIIEKRQSVAFWCNPISGHATLYWYQQILGQGPKLLIQFQNNGVVDDSQLPKDRFSAERLKGVDSTLKIQPAKLEDSAVYLCASSPDIHYEQYFGPGTRLTVT.

The rearrangement uses TRBV4-1 and TRBJ1-2; TRBD1 agrees at 7 bases. This CDR3 region has 20 residues. In germline, CDR1 is MGHRA, CDR2 YSYEKL. The J segment lost 2 bases and the V segment lost 4 bases, leaving 22 bases of the junction unmatched. CDR3 in amino acids: CASSLRQGPTQAGTNYGYTF. In nucleotides, the CDR3 is TGCGCCAGCAGCCTCCGACAGGGCCCCACACAAGCGGGTACAAACTATGGCTACACCTTC.